Listed below are T cell receptor beta chains from one sample, sequenced in a study of CD8 T cells in ankylosing spondylitis. TCRdb passed the 5' RACE reads through MiXCR, listing each CDR3 protein once. The profile shows about 220,000 distinct CDR3 sequences, more than 25% of them singletons. The sample consisted of blood, either unsorted or a sorted T cell fraction (not recorded which). These receptors all come from a male donor with ankylosing spondylitis or in good health (not recorded which). The CDR3 runs from the conserved cysteine through the conserved F or W. The D gene is left open where the match is weak. Clone size is not always given. Where it is, it says once, few, many or a class for expanded clones.

V,size,D,J,DNA,CDR3
TRBV20-1,few,-,TRBJ2-1,TGCAGTGCTGGGCTCGGGAGACTCGACAATGAGCAGTTCTTC,CSAGLGRLDNEQFF
TRBV7-3,many,-,TRBJ1-1,TGTGCCAGCAGCGTCGGACGGGGGACTGAAGCTTTCTTT,CASSVGRGTEAFF
TRBV20-1,-,TRBD2,TRBJ2-3,TGCAGTGCTGAAGTTGCTAGCGGGAGCACAGATACGCAGTATTTT,CSAEVASGSTDTQYF
TRBV3-1,many,-,TRBJ2-1,TGTGCCAGCACCCGTACGCCAGGCGGGGCCTCCTACAATGAGCAGTTCTTC,CASTRTPGGASYNEQFF
TRBV7-2,many,TRBD1,TRBJ1-2,TGTGCCAGCAGCCACCGACAGGGTGGCTTCTATGGCTACACCTTC,CASSHRQGGFYGYTF
TRBV20-1,many,-,TRBJ2-3,TGCAGTGCTAGAGATCGGGGCGGCTTCACAGATACGCAGTATTTT,CSARDRGGFTDTQYF
TRBV6-5,many,-,TRBJ2-3,TGTGCCAGCAGCGAGTTAGATACGCAGTATTTT,CASSELDTQYF
TRBV28,-,-,TRBJ1-1,TGTGCCAGCAGCCCCTGGAGGCTCTTGAGCACTGAAGCTTTCTTT,CASSPWRLLSTEAFF
TRBV24-1,-,-,TRBJ2-1,TGTGCCACCAGTGACCCGTCCTCAGGCAGGGTCAATGAGCAGTTCTTC,CATSDPSSGRVNEQFF
TRBV29-1,many,-,TRBJ1-2,TGCAGCGTTGACAAACAGGGCTATGGCTACACCTTC,CSVDKQGYGYTF
TRBV20-1,many,-,TRBJ2-3,TGCAGTGCTAGGGGAAGAGGCTCCGGGACTTCCGTCACAGATACGCAGTATTTT,CSARGRGSGTSVTDTQYF
TRBV4-1,once,-,TRBJ2-7,TGCGCCAGCAGCCTAGAAGGGGGACCTTGGAACGAGCAGTACTTC,CASSLEGGPWNEQYF
TRBV12-3/TRBV12-4,many,-,TRBJ1-3,TGTGCCAGCACCAAGGGAGGGCAGGGCCTCTCTGGAAACACCATATATTTT,CASTKGGQGLSGNTIYF
TRBV29-1,few,-,TRBJ2-5,TGCAGCGTTGGGGGAGGTGGCGAGACCCAGTACTTC,CSVGGGGETQYF
TRBV29-1,-,-,TRBJ1-1,TGCAGCGTCGCCACAGACACTGAAGCTTTCTTT,CSVATDTEAFF
TRBV18,-,-,TRBJ1-1,TGTGCCAGCTCACCGCAACTTACAGAGAACACTGAAGCTTTCTTT,CASSPQLTENTEAFF
TRBV20-1,few,TRBD2,TRBJ2-3,TGCAGTGCCCTGCTGACTAGCGGGAGGGCCGGCACAGATACGCAGTATTTT,CSALLTSGRAGTDTQYF
TRBV12-3/TRBV12-4,-,-,TRBJ2-1,TGTGCCAGCAGTAAGTCTACATACAATGAGCAGTTCTTC,CASSKSTYNEQFF
TRBV7-7,-,TRBD2,TRBJ2-5,TGTGCTAGCAGACGACTAGCGGAGGGGGAGACCCAGTACTTC,CASRRLAEGETQYF
TRBV29-1,many,-,TRBJ2-5,TGCAGCGTTGATACTCTAGAAGAGACCCAGTACTTC,CSVDTLEETQYF
TRBV10-3,many,TRBD1,TRBJ1-2,TGTGCCATCAGTGACGACCCGACAGGGAACTATGGCTACACCTTC,CAISDDPTGNYGYTF
TRBV12-3/TRBV12-4,-,TRBD2,TRBJ2-5,TGTGCCAGCAGTTTCGCTAGCGGGGTCCAAGAGACCCAGTACTTC,CASSFASGVQETQYF
TRBV11-2,many,-,TRBJ2-2,TGTGCCAGCAGCTTAGCGGGACGGGGCGGCACCGGGGAGCTGTTTTTT,CASSLAGRGGTGELFF
TRBV5-1,many,TRBD2,TRBJ2-7,TGCGCCAGCAGCTCGGGAGGGACGGCCCTTAACGAGCAGTACTTC,CASSSGGTALNEQYF
TRBV20-1,few,TRBD1,TRBJ2-7,TGCAGTGCTAGAGCCGGGACAGGGGGGTACGAGCAGTACTTC,CSARAGTGGYEQYF
TRBV20-1,many,-,TRBJ2-3,TGCAGTGCTTTCCGCCAGGCGCTAAAAGCCACAGATACGCAGTATTTT,CSAFRQALKATDTQYF
TRBV20-1,-,-,TRBJ1-1,TGCAGTGCCATGGAAGGTGGTACTGAAGCTTTCTTT,CSAMEGGTEAFF